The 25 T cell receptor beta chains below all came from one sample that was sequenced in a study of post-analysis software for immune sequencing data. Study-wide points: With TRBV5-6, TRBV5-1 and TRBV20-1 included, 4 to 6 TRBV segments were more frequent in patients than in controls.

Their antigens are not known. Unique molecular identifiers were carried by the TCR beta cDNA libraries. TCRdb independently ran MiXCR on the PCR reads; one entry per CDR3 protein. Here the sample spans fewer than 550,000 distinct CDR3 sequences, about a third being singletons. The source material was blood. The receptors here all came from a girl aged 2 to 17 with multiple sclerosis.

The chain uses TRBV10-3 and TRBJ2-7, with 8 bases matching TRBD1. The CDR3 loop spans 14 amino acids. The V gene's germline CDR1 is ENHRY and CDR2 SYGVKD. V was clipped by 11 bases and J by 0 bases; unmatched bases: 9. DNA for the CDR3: TGTGCCGTCGGACAGGGTAGGAACTCCTACGAGCAGTACTTC. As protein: CAVGQGRNSYEQYF.

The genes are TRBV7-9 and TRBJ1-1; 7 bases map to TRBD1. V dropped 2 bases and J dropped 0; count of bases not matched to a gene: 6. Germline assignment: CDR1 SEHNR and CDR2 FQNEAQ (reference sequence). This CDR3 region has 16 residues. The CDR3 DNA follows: TGTGCCAGCAGCTTACTCAAGACAGGGCTGAACACTGAAGCTTTCTTT. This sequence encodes CASSLLKTGLNTEAFF.

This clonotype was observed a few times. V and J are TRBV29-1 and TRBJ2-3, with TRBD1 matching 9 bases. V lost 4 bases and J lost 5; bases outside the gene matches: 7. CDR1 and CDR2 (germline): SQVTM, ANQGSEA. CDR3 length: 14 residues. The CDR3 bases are TGCAGCGTTGCACCGGACAGGGGAGTAGATACGCAGTATTTT. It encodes CSVAPDRGVDTQYF.

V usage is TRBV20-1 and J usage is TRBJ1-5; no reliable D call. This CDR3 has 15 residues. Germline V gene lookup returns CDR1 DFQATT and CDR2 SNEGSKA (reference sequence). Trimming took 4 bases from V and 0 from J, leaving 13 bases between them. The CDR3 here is CSATTQHSSNQPQHF. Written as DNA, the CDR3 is TGCAGTGCTACCACCCAGCACTCTAGCAATCAGCCCCAGCATTTT.

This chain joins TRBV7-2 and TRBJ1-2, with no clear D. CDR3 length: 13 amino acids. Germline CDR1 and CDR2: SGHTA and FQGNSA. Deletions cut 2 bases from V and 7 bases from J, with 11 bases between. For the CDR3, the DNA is TGTGCCAGCAGCTTATCGGCTGTGGGTGGCTACACCTTC. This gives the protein CASSLSAVGGYTF.

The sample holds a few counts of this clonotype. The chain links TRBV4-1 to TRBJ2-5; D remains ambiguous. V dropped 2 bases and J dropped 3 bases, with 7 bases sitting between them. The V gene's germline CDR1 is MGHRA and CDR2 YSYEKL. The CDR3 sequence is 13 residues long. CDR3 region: CASSQIHEETQYF. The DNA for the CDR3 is TGCGCCAGCAGCCAAATACACGAAGAGACCCAGTACTTC.

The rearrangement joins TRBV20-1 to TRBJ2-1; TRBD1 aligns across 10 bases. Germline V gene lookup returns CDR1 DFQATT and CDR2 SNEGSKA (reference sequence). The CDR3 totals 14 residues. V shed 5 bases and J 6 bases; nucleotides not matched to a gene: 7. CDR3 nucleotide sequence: TGCAGTGCTCCAGACAGGGGGCTTCGCAATGAGCAGTTCTTC. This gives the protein CSAPDRGLRNEQFF.

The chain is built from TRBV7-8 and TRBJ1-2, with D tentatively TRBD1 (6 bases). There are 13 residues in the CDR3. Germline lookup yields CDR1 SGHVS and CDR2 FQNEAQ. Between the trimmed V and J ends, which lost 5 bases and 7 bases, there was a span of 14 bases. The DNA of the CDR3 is TGTGCCAGCAGCCTACTACAGGGCTCTGGCTACACCTTC. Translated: CASSLLQGSGYTF.

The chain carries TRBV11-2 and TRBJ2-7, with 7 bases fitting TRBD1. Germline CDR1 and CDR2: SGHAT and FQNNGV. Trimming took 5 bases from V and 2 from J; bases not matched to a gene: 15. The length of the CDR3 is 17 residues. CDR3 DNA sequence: TGTGCCAGCAGCGATCTTGGCCGAACGGACAGGACCTACGAGCAGTACTTC. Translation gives CASSDLGRTDRTYEQYF.

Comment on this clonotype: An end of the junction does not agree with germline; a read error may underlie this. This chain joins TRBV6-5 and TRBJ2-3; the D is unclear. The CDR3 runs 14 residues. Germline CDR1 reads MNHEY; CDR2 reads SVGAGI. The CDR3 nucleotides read TGTGCCAGCAGAGACTGGTCTGACACAGATACGCTGTATTTT. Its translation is CASRDWSDTDTLYF.

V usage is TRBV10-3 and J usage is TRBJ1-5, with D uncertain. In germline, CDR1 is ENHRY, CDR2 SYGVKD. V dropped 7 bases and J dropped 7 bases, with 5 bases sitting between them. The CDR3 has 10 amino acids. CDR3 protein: CAINLQPQHF. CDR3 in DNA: TGTGCCATCAATTTGCAGCCCCAGCATTTT.

CDR3 residues: CASSPTIPTEAFF. CDR3 in DNA: TGCGCCAGCAGCCCAACGATACCCACTGAAGCTTTCTTT. This chain connects TRBV5-1 to TRBJ1-1; D is uncertain. Per germline, CDR1 SGHRS and CDR2 YFSETQ. The CDR3 is 13 amino acids. Trimming cost V 4 bases and J 4 bases, with 11 bases left between them. The full variable domain, with the rest looked up from reference TRBV5-1 and TRBJ1-1, is KAGVTQTPRYLIKTRGQQVTLSCSPISGHRSVSWYQQTPGQGLQFLFEYFSETQRNKGNFPGRFSGRQFSNSRSEMNVSTLELGDSALYLCASSPTIPTEAFFGQGTRLTVV.

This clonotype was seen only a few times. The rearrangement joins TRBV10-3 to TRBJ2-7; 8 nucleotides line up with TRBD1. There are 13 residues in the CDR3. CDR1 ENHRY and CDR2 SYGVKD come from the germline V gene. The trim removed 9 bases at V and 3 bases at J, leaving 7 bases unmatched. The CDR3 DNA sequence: TGTGCCATTTCGACAGGGGTCTTCTACGAGCAGTACTTC. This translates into CAISTGVFYEQYF.

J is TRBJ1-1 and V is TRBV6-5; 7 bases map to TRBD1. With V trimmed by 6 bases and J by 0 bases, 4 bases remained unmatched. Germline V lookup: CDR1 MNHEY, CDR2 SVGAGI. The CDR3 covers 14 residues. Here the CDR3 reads CASSRTGLNTEAFF. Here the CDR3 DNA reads TGTGCCAGCAGCCGGACAGGTTTGAACACTGAAGCTTTCTTT.

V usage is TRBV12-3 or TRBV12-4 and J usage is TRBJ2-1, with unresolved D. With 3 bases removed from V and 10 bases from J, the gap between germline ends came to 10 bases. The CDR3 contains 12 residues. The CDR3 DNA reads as TGTGCCAGCAGTTTCAGAGACCCCGAGCAGTTCTTC. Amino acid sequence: CASSFRDPEQFF.

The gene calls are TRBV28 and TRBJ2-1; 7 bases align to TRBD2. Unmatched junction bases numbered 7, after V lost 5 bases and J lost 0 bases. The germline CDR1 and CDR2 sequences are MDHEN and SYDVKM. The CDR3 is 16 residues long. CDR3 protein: CASSQPGGGSYNEQFF. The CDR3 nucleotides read TGTGCCAGCAGTCAACCGGGGGGAGGCTCCTACAATGAGCAGTTCTTC.

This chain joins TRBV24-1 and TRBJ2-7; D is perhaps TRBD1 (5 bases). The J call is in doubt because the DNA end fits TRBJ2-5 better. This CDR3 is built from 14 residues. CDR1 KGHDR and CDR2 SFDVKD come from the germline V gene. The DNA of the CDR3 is TGTGCCACCAGTGATGCAGGGCTTTGGGAGACCCAGTACTTC. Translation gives CATSDAGLWETQYF.

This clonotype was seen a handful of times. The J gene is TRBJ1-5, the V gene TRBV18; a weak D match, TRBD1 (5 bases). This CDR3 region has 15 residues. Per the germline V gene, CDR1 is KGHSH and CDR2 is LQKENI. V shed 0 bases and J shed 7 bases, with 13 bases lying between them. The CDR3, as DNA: TGTGCCAGCTCACCACCGGCCCAGGGAGGGCAGCCCCAGCATTTT. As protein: CASSPPAQGGQPQHF.

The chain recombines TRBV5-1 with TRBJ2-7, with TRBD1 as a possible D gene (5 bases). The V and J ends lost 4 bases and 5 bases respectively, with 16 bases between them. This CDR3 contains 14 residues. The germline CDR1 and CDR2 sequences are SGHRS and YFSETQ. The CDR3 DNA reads TGCGCCAGCAGCCCTAGGGGATTTGGCAACGAGCAGTACTTC. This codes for CASSPRGFGNEQYF.

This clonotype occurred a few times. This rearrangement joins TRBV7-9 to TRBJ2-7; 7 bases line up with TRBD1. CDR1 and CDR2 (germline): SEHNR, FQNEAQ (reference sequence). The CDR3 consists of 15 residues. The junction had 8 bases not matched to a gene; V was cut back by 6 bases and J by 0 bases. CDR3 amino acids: CASRPTGQRSYEQYF. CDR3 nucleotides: TGTGCCAGCAGACCAACGGGACAGCGCTCCTACGAGCAGTACTTC. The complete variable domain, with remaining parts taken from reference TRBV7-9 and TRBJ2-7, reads DTGVSQNPRHKITKRGQNVTFRCDPISEHNRLYWYRQTLGQGPEFLTYFQNEAQLEKSRLLSDRFSAERPKGSFSTLEIQRTEQGDSAMYLCASRPTGQRSYEQYFGPGTRLTVT.

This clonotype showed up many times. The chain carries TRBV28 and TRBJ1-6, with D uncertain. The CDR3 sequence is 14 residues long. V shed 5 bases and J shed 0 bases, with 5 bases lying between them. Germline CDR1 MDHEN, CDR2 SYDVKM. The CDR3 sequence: CASSPSSYNSPLHF. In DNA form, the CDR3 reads TGTGCCAGCAGTCCAAGCTCCTATAATTCACCCCTCCACTTT.

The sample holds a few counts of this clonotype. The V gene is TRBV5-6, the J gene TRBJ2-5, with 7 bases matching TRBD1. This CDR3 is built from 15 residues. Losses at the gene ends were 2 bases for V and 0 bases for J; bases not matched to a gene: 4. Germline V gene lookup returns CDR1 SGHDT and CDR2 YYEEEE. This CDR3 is CASSLDREYQETQYF. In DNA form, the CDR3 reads TGTGCCAGCAGCTTAGACAGGGAGTACCAAGAGACCCAGTACTTC.

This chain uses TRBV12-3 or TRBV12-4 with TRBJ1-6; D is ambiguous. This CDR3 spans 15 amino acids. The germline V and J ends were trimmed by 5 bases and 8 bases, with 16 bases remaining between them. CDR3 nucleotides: TGTGCCAGCAGTGTATATCAGGTCGGAGATTCACCCCTCCACTTT. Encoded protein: CASSVYQVGDSPLHF.

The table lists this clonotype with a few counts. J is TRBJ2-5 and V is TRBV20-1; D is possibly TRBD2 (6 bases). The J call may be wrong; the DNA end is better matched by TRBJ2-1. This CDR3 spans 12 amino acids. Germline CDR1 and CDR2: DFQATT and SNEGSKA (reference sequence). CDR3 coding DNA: TGCAGTGCTCCCAAGGCCGGCGGGGCCCAGTTCTTC. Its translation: CSAPKAGGAQFF.

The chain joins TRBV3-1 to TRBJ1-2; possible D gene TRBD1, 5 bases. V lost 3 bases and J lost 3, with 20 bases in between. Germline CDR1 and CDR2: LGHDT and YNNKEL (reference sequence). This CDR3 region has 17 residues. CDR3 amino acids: CASSHRPTVGLHYGYTF. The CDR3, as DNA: TGTGCCAGCAGCCATAGACCGACAGTGGGTCTACACTATGGCTACACCTTC.